One sample yielded the 3 T cell receptor beta chains listed below, sequenced in a study of vaccination effects on CD4 cells after COVID-19 (dated by TCRdb to 2022 to 2024). These receptors are not linked to any known antigen. The ViraFEST assay stimulated PBMC with viral peptide pools and then used TCR sequencing to identify antigen-specific CD4+ T cell clonotypes by expansion. After less than 13 days of culture, CD4+ T cells were isolated with the EasySep CD4+ T cell isolation kit. The absence of prior SARS-CoV-2 infection in healthy vaccine recipients was confirmed by negative nucleocapsid antibodies before and after vaccination. Libraries were made using the immunoSEQ multiplex PCR assay. Imported from immuneACCESS, the table was reduced by TCRdb to in-frame sequences with V and J called. These copies leave out some clones; in studies compared against another copy, an unresolved V gene accounts for under half, and the cause of the remainder is not known. The sample table records under 45,000 clones; roughly 70% of these occur just once. The ten largest clonotypes hold about a quarter of the sample.

Sequencing used CD4+ T cells from PBMCs cultured with HCoV-OC43 spike peptides, obtained before COVID-19 vaccination. According to the study, the label for this sample's cell subset or site signals: HCoV-OC43 spike overlapping peptide pool stimulation. These receptors all stem from a human donor who received a COVID-19 vaccine.

The rearrangement uses TRBV18 and TRBJ2-3, with TRBD2 identical over 10 bases. With 3 bases clipped from V and 0 bases from J, the junction kept 3 bases outside the gene matches. The CDR3 is 16 residues long. Germline V gives CDR1 KGHSH, CDR2 LQKENI. CDR3 nucleotide sequence: TGTGCCAGCTCACCTCTAGCGGGGGCCAGCACAGATACGCAGTATTTT. This sequence encodes CASSPLAGASTDTQYF.

This chain connects TRBV9 to TRBJ2-5; possibly TRBD1 or TRBD2 for D (5 bases each). There are 14 residues in the CDR3. V was trimmed by 4 bases and J by 4 bases, leaving 14 bases between them. The germline gives CDR1 SGDLS, CDR2 YYNGEE. CDR3 protein: CASSIGTVRETQYF. CDR3 in DNA: TGTGCCAGCAGCATCGGGACCGTCCGAGAGACCCAGTACTTC. The complete variable domain, with remaining parts taken from reference TRBV9 and TRBJ2-5, reads DSGVTQTPKHLITATGQRVTLRCSPRSGDLSVYWYQQSLDQGLQFLIQYYNGEERAKGNILERFSAQQFPDLHSELNLSSLELGDSALYFCASSIGTVRETQYFGPGTRLLVL.

The chain combines TRBV5-1 with TRBJ2-1; 13 positions match TRBD2. The junction had 9 bases not matched to a gene; V was cut back by 3 bases and J by 9 bases. Germline CDR1 is SGHRS and CDR2 is YFSETQ. This CDR3 comprises 16 residues. CDR3 in DNA: TGCGCCAGCAGCTCCCGGACTAGCGGGGGAGGTCGTGAGCAGTTCTTC. This encodes CASSSRTSGGGREQFF.